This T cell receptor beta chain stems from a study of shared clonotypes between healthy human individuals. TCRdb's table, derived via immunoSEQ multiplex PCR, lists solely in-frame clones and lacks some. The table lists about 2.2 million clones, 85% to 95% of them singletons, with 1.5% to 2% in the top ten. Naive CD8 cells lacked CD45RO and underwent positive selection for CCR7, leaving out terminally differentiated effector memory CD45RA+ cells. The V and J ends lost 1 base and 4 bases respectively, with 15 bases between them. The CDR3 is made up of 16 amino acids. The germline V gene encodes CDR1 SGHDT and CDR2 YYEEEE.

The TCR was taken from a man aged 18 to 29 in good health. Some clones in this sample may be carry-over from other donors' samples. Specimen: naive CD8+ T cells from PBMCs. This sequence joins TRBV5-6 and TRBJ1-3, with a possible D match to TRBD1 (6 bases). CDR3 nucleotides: TGTGCCAGCAGCTTGAGTTTTCGGGGGCCAGGAAACACCATATATTTT. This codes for CASSLSFRGPGNTIYF.